This entry lists 28 T cell receptor beta chains sequenced from one sample in a study of T-cell memory formation after mild COVID-19. TCRdb reanalysed the 5' RACE reads using MiXCR and keeps one entry per CDR3 protein. The repertoire consists of about 160,000 distinct CDR3 sequences, with around 30% occurring once and the leading ten covering 12%. Input material: PBMCs or a T cell subset sorted from them (not recorded which). All receptors come from an adult woman who had mild COVID-19 (a few samples of this study predate the infection). Cell type and time point are not known.

The V call is TRBV2, the J call TRBJ1-5; possibly TRBD1 for D (5 bases). With 11 bases removed from V and 0 bases from J, the gap between germline ends came to 11 bases. The CDR3 runs 13 residues. CDR1 SNHLY and CDR2 FYNNEI come from the germline V gene. CDR3 amino acids: CAFTDSSNQPQHF. DNA for the CDR3: TGTGCCTTCACTGACAGTAGCAATCAGCCCCAGCATTTT.

J is TRBJ1-1 and V is TRBV7-2, with D maybe TRBD1 (5 bases). Trimming shortened V by 6 bases and J by 1 base, and 12 bases separated the two germline ends. Germline V CDR1 and CDR2: SGHTA, FQGNSA. The CDR3 has 14 residues. This CDR3 reads CASRAGTGNTEAFF. The CDR3 coding sequence is TGTGCCAGCAGGGCCGGGACCGGGAACACTGAAGCTTTCTTT.

This clonotype has more than one count but fewer than ten. The chain is built from TRBV18 and TRBJ2-2; 13 bases are shared with TRBD2. The germline CDR1 and CDR2 sequences are KGHSH and LQKENI. V shed 0 bases, J shed 5 bases, and the junction held 0 bases outside the gene matches. The CDR3 has 16 amino acids. CDR3 sequence (DNA): TGTGCCAGCTCACCACCGGGACTAGCGGGAACCGGGGAGCTGTTTTTT. Protein: CASSPPGLAGTGELFF. The full variable domain, with the rest looked up from reference TRBV18 and TRBJ2-2, is NAGVMQNPRHLVRRRGQEARLRCSPMKGHSHVYWYRQLPEEGLKFMVYLQKENIIDESGMPKERFSAEFPKEGPSILRIQQVVRGDSAAYFCASSPPGLAGTGELFFGEGSRLTVL.

This clonotype was observed once. The chain carries TRBV29-1 and TRBJ2-1; TRBD2 matches 7 bases. Germline V gene sequence: CDR1 SQVTM, CDR2 ANQGSEA. Losses at the gene ends were 4 bases for V and 2 bases for J; bases not matched to a gene: 8. This CDR3 comprises 15 residues. For the CDR3, the DNA is TGCAGCGTTGTCCTCCAGCGGGGAGCCTACAATGAGCAGTTCTTC. Protein sequence: CSVVLQRGAYNEQFF.

The V and J genes are TRBV30 and TRBJ1-6; D is ambiguous. Germline V gene lookup returns CDR1 GTSNPN and CDR2 SVGIG (reference sequence). V dropped 5 bases and J dropped 14 bases, with 16 bases sitting between them. This CDR3 is built from 12 residues. The CDR3 nucleotides are TGTGCCTGGCGGCGGGAGGGAACTTCCCTCCACTTT. It specifies CAWRREGTSLHF. The whole variable domain, remainder taken from reference TRBV30 and TRBJ1-6, is SQTIHQWPATLVQPVGSPLSLECTVEGTSNPNLYWYRQAAGRGLQLLFYSVGIGQISSEVPQNLSASRPQDRQFILSSKKLLLSDSGFYLCAWRREGTSLHFGNGTRLTVT.

The J gene is TRBJ1-1, the V gene TRBV4-3; no definite D call. CDR1 LGHNA and CDR2 YSLEER come from the germline V gene. Trimming stripped 3 bases from V and 0 bases from J, with 8 bases between. The CDR3 loop spans 14 amino acids. The CDR3 loop is CASSQATMNTEAFF. CDR3 sequence (DNA): TGCGCCAGCAGCCAGGCTACTATGAACACTGAAGCTTTCTTT.

The chain links TRBV5-1 to TRBJ2-7; D is possibly TRBD2 (6 bases). The CDR3 contains 14 residues. V dropped 4 bases and J dropped 4 bases, with 15 bases sitting between them. In germline, CDR1 is SGHRS, CDR2 YFSETQ. The CDR3 loop reads CASSRGAGTYEQYF. The CDR3 DNA reads as TGCGCCAGCAGCAGAGGAGCCGGGACTTACGAGCAGTACTTC.

The chain joins TRBV20-1 to TRBJ2-3, with 8 positions matching TRBD1. Trimming at V came to 5 bases and at J to 8 bases, leaving 3 bases not matched to a gene. The germline gives CDR1 DFQATT, CDR2 SNEGSKA (reference sequence). The CDR3 is 11 amino acids. Written as DNA, the CDR3 is TGCAGTGCTCCACAGGGGGTTACGCAGTATTTT. It encodes CSAPQGVTQYF.

This clonotype has just a few counts. This chain links TRBV5-1 with TRBJ2-7; D gene uncertain. CDR3 size: 14 residues. V shed 2 bases and J shed 2 bases, with 11 bases lying between them. Germline V gives CDR1 SGHRS, CDR2 YFSETQ. The CDR3 sequence: CASSFPELTYEQYF. CDR3 in DNA: TGCGCCAGCAGCTTCCCGGAACTGACCTACGAGCAGTACTTC.

This clonotype occurred once. V usage is TRBV6-5 and J usage is TRBJ2-7, with 7 bases matching TRBD2. The CDR3 runs 15 residues. V trimming: 2 bases; J trimming: 3 bases; junction bases outside the gene matches: 7. Per the germline V gene, CDR1 is MNHEY and CDR2 is SVGAGI. CDR3 bases: TGTGCCAGCAGTTACGAGTACGGGACTAACTACGAGCAGTACTTC. Its translation: CASSYEYGTNYEQYF.

The chain links TRBV4-2 to TRBJ2-3; 8 positions agree with TRBD1. This CDR3 region has 17 residues. Germline assignment: CDR1 LGHNA and CDR2 YNFKEQ. The junction had 9 bases not matched to a gene; V was cut back by 1 base and J by 3 bases. The DNA of the CDR3 is TGTGCCAGCAGCCAAGGAGGGGACAGGATGTGGACAGATACGCAGTATTTT. Translation: CASSQGGDRMWTDTQYF.

This clonotype has more than one count but fewer than ten. This chain links TRBV7-6 with TRBJ2-3; 15 bases fit TRBD2. Unmatched junction bases numbered 14, after V lost 5 bases and J lost 5 bases. This CDR3 spans 19 amino acids. The germline CDR1 and CDR2 sequences are SGHVS and FNYEAQ. The CDR3 DNA sequence: TGTGCCAGCAGCCCGAGCCCTGGACTAGCGGGGGGGCATATAGATACGCAGTATTTT. Translating it yields CASSPSPGLAGGHIDTQYF.

The V call is TRBV6-5, the J call TRBJ1-1; no clear D. The CDR3 sequence is 14 residues long. V lost 2 bases, J lost 7 bases, and 14 bases lay in between. Germline CDR1 and CDR2: MNHEY and SVGAGI. CDR3 DNA: TGTGCCAGCAGTTACCGGGAGCCGGCAGATGAAGCTTTCTTT. Its translation is CASSYREPADEAFF.

The chain links TRBV5-4 to TRBJ2-1, with D maybe TRBD1 (6 bases). V was trimmed by 4 bases and J by 6 bases, leaving 17 bases between them. The length of the CDR3 is 15 residues. Germline V lookup: CDR1 SGHNT, CDR2 YYREEE (reference sequence). CDR3 coding DNA: TGTGCCAGCAGCCCCCGTGGGGGCTGGAGCAATGAGCAGTTCTTC. This codes for CASSPRGGWSNEQFF.

This clonotype was recorded a few times. The rearrangement joins TRBV5-1 to TRBJ1-2; D is perhaps TRBD1 (5 bases). The germline V and J ends were trimmed by 2 bases and 3 bases, with 11 bases remaining between them. Germline values: CDR1 SGHRS, CDR2 YFSETQ. The CDR3 length is 14 residues. CDR3 loop: CASSLGERYYGYTF. CDR3 in DNA: TGCGCCAGCAGCTTAGGGGAGCGATACTATGGCTACACCTTC.

This clonotype appeared a few times. This chain joins TRBV2 and TRBJ2-1, with TRBD1 matching 8 bases. CDR1 and CDR2 (germline): SNHLY, FYNNEI. After removal of 5 bases from V and 9 bases from J, the junction contained 3 bases not matched to a gene. This CDR3 region has 12 residues. This chain's CDR3 is CASSRQGTEQFF. The CDR3 DNA is TGTGCCAGCAGTCGACAGGGGACTGAGCAGTTCTTC.

This chain uses TRBV6-5 with TRBJ1-1, with TRBD1 matching 8 bases. The CDR3 is made up of 15 amino acids. V dropped 5 bases and J dropped 2; count of bases not matched to a gene: 7. Per germline, CDR1 MNHEY and CDR2 SVGAGI. The CDR3 reads CASSRTGGLNTEAFF. The DNA for the CDR3 is TGTGCCAGCAGTCGCACAGGGGGTCTTAACACTGAAGCTTTCTTT.

This chain uses TRBV20-1 with TRBJ2-7; D gene ambiguous. V was clipped by 1 base and J by 0 bases, with 7 bases between them. Germline V gives CDR1 DFQATT, CDR2 SNEGSKA (reference sequence). This CDR3 has 13 residues. The CDR3 loop is CSARVPSSYEQYF. The CDR3 DNA is TGCAGTGCTAGAGTCCCAAGCTCCTACGAGCAGTACTTC.

The chain combines TRBV5-1 with TRBJ2-7; 9 bases are a match to TRBD1. Germline-derived CDR1 and CDR2 are SGHRS and YFSETQ. V lost 0 bases to trimming and J lost 3 bases; unmatched junction nucleotides: 7. The CDR3 is made up of 16 amino acids. The CDR3 bases are TGCGCCAGCAGCTTGGCCGGACAGGGGACACTCTACGAGCAGTACTTC. Translated, it gives CASSLAGQGTLYEQYF.

This clonotype was counted a few times. This rearrangement joins TRBV5-1 to TRBJ2-7; a weak D match, TRBD2 (6 bases). The germline gives CDR1 SGHRS, CDR2 YFSETQ. This CDR3 has 15 amino acids. Trimming took 4 bases from V and 3 from J, leaving 17 bases between them. The chain's CDR3 is CASSPGDGRYYEQYF. CDR3 in DNA: TGCGCCAGCAGCCCTGGCGACGGGAGATACTACGAGCAGTACTTC.

This clonotype was observed a few times. The chain uses TRBV30 and TRBJ2-3; TRBD2 is a possible D gene (5 bases). Germline CDR1 GTSNPN, CDR2 SVGIG (reference sequence). The V end lost 3 bases, the J end lost 0 bases, and 7 bases lay between the germline ends. This CDR3 contains 13 residues. DNA of the CDR3: TGTGCCTGGAGAGAGCGGAGCACAGATACGCAGTATTTT. Translating gives CAWRERSTDTQYF.

This clonotype was observed a handful of times. The chain uses TRBV5-1 and TRBJ2-7; D is uncertain. The V gene's germline CDR1 is SGHRS and CDR2 YFSETQ. This CDR3 has 13 residues. Trimming removed 10 bases at V and 2 bases at J, with 16 bases between. CDR3 DNA: TGCGCCTCTCAAAGGGAAACGGCCTACGAGCAGTACTTC. Encoded protein: CASQRETAYEQYF.

V and J are TRBV7-8 and TRBJ2-2; D not resolved. Germline CDR1 SGHVS, CDR2 FQNEAQ. Trimming left V 5 bases short and J 7 bases short, with 17 bases between. The CDR3 totals 15 residues. The CDR3 loop is CASSTVFKGIGELFF. In DNA, the CDR3 is TGTGCCAGCAGCACCGTTTTTAAGGGAATCGGGGAGCTGTTTTTT.

This clonotype turned up a few times. The rearrangement joins TRBV12-3 or TRBV12-4 to TRBJ1-1, with D possibly matching TRBD1 (6 bases). V was shortened by 5 bases and J by 0 bases, with 13 bases between the two germline ends. The CDR3 extends over 15 amino acids. CDR3 loop: CASSQLGTLNTEAFF. CDR3 sequence (DNA): TGTGCCAGCAGTCAACTCGGGACACTGAACACTGAAGCTTTCTTT.

This clonotype occurred a few times. The J gene is TRBJ1-1, the V gene TRBV4-1; D unclear. CDR1 and CDR2 from the germline V gene are MGHRA and YSYEKL. Trimming pared 1 base from V and 0 bases from J, leaving 9 bases between. The CDR3 is made up of 15 amino acids. DNA of the CDR3: TGCGCCAGCAGCCAAGGAGCTCAACTGAACACTGAAGCTTTCTTT. It yields the protein CASSQGAQLNTEAFF.

The gene calls are TRBV20-1 and TRBJ2-1; TRBD2 agrees at 11 bases. This CDR3 region has 15 residues. V shed 5 bases and J 8 bases; nucleotides not matched to a gene: 11. The germline V gene encodes CDR1 DFQATT and CDR2 SNEGSKA (reference sequence). The DNA for the CDR3 is TGCAGTGCTCCCCTTAGCGGGAGGGCCGAGGATGAGCAGTTCTTC. It is translated as CSAPLSGRAEDEQFF.

Ten or more counts support this clonotype. J is TRBJ2-3 and V is TRBV18; D unresolved. This CDR3 is 13 amino acids long. CDR1 is KGHSH, CDR2 LQKENI, per germline. Trimming took off 3 bases at V and 0 bases at J, with 4 bases between the two ends. The CDR3 bases are TGTGCCAGCTCACCGGAAAGCACAGATACGCAGTATTTT. This sequence encodes CASSPESTDTQYF.

The sample holds a few counts of this clonotype. The chain has TRBV4-1 and TRBJ1-6; D may be TRBD1 (5 bases). The CDR3 covers 14 residues. V was cut by 10 bases and J by 7 bases, with 17 bases left in between. Looked up from germline, CDR1 is MGHRA and CDR2 is YSYEKL. CDR3 loop: CATRDSPLNSPLHF. Here the CDR3 DNA reads TGCGCCACCAGGGATTCCCCTTTAAATTCACCCCTCCACTTT.